This TCR beta chain was recorded in a study of cytomegalovirus exposure and HLA in healthy donors. The CDR3 is made up of 15 amino acids. Unmatched junction bases numbered 8, after V lost 5 bases and J lost 4 bases. Per germline, CDR1 MNHEY and CDR2 SMNVEV (reference sequence). The PCR made use of 60 Vbeta and 13 Jbeta primers. Assay: immunoSEQ multiplex PCR; the TCRdb copy retains only in-frame clones and omits some. The repertoire consists of 210,000 or so clones, with around 83% occurring once and the leading ten covering approximately 1.4%. This receptor was taken from a girl between 10 and 17 years old in good health and CMV-seronegative. Source material: PBMCs. The genes are TRBV27 and TRBJ2-7; 10 nucleotides align to TRBD1. CDR3 amino acids: CASSRQGALFYEQYF. The CDR3 DNA sequence: TGTGCCAGCAGTCGACAGGGGGCGCTTTTTTACGAGCAGTACTTC.